This TCR beta chain was profiled in a study of T-cell memory formation after mild COVID-19. This clonotype was observed at least ten times. TCRdb fed the 5' RACE reads into MiXCR, producing one record per CDR3 protein. The sample has around 50,000 distinct CDR3 sequences, 12% seen once. The germline V and J ends were trimmed by 5 bases and 0 bases, with 11 bases remaining between them. The CDR3 extends over 14 amino acids. The receptor's source is a man between 18 and 29 years old who had mild COVID-19 (a few samples of this study predate the infection). Cell type and time point are not known. Sample: PBMCs or a T cell subset sorted from them (not recorded which). This chain joins TRBV12-3 or TRBV12-4 and TRBJ2-7; TRBD2 might be the D (7 bases). The CDR3 here is CASSKGGSSYEQYF. The CDR3 bases are TGTGCCAGCAGTAAGGGGGGGAGCTCCTACGAGCAGTACTTC.